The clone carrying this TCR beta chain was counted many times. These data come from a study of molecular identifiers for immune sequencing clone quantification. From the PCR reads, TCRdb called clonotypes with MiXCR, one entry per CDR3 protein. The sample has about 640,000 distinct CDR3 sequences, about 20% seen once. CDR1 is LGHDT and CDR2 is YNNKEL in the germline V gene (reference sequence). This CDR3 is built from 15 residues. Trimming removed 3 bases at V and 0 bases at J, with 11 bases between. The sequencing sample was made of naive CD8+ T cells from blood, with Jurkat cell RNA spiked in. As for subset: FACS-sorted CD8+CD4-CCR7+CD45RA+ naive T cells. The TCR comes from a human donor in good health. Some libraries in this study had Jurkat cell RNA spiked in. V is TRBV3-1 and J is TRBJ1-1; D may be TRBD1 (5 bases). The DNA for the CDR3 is TGTGCCAGCAGCCACCTTCGACAGATGAACACTGAAGCTTTCTTT. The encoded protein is CASSHLRQMNTEAFF. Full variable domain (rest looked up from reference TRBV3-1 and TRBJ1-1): DTAVSQTPKYLVTQMGNDKSIKCEQNLGHDTMYWYKQDSKKFLKIMFSYNNKELIINETVPNRFSPKSPDKAHLNLHINSLELGDSAVYFCASSHLRQMNTEAFFGQGTRLTVV.